This TCR beta chain was captured by sequencing in a study of CD8 T cells in ankylosing spondylitis. Study-level results: Matched ankylosing spondylitis synovial fluid reportedly showed significant enrichment of disease-linked clones. Made up of several highly homologous variants, a TCR beta motif appeared characteristic of ankylosing spondylitis blood. Past research had described some motif variants in reactive arthritis synovial fluid and blood. Researchers report that disease-linked clones proved CD8+ and relatively rare in peripheral blood.

Note on this clonotype: Its cognate antigen is unknown.

V lost 6 bases and J lost 7, with 18 bases in between. Germline V gene data show CDR1 as SNHLY and CDR2 as FYNNEI. CDR3 length: 14 amino acids. Quantitative barcoded 5'-RACE was used to prepare TCR beta libraries. MiXCR, run by TCRdb on the 5' RACE reads, gives a single entry per CDR3 protein. The repertoire consists of about 750,000 distinct CDR3 sequences, with under 20% occurring once and the leading ten covering 15% to 20%. The genes are TRBV2 and TRBJ1-2; D not resolved. Sequenced sample: blood, either unsorted or a sorted T cell fraction (not recorded which). The clonotype was recovered from a male donor with ankylosing spondylitis. CDR3 coding DNA: TGTGCCAGCAGCGACGAAGGAGTGTGGAGTGGCTACACCTTC. This encodes CASSDEGVWSGYTF.